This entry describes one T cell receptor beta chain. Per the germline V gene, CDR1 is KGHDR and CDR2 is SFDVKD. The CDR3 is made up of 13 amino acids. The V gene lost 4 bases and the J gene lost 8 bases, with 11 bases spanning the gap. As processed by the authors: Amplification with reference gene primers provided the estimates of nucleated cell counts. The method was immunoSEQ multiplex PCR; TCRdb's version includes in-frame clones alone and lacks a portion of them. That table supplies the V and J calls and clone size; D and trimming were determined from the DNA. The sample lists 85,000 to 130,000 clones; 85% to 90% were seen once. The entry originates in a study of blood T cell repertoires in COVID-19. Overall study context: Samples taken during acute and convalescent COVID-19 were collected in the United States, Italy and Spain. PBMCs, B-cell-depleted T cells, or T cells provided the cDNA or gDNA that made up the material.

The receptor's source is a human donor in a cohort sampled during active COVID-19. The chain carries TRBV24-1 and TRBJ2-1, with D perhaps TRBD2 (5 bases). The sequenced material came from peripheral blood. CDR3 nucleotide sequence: TGTGCCACCAGTGACACCAACGGGGATGAGCAGTTCTTC. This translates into CATSDTNGDEQFF.